This T cell receptor beta chain was documented in a study of graft-versus-host responses after intestinal transplantation. Study details: Grafts were multivisceral, liver-intestinal, or isolated intestinal.

This clone was counted once. The V gene's germline CDR1 is SGDLS and CDR2 YYNGEE. The CDR3 covers 16 residues. Unmatched junction bases numbered 13, after V lost 7 bases and J lost 6 bases. Produced via immunoSEQ multiplex PCR; TCRdb's table is partial and in-frame only. Here the sample spans some 69,000 clones, roughly 92% being singletons. The specimen comprised bone marrow, sampled 700 to 850 days after intestinal transplantation. This chain connects TRBV9 to TRBJ2-2, with TRBD1 matching 9 bases. The clonotype comes from a human patient who received an intestinal transplant, so some T cells may come from the graft donor. The CDR3, as DNA: TGTGCCAGCTCCCCCCCGGGACAGGGAGGTGCCGGGGAGCTGTTTTTT. Translation gives CASSPPGQGGAGELFF.